These T cell receptor beta chains were read from a single sample in a study of T cells after yellow fever vaccination. TCRdb independently ran MiXCR on the 5' RACE reads; one entry per CDR3 protein. The data show some 160,000 distinct CDR3 sequences, approximately 6.8% seen once. This material consisted of CD4+ T cells sorted from PBMCs, taken more than 4 days after the first yellow fever vaccination. These receptors all come from a man between 18 and 35 years old who received the YFV17D yellow fever vaccine. CDR3s include the opening cysteine and the closing phenylalanine or tryptophan. The order of the fields is D gene, J gene, clone size, V gene, CDR3 DNA, CDR3 protein. D genes are given only for firm matches. Some rows have no size entry. The others give once, few or many, or a class for an expanded clone.

>TRBD1|TRBJ2-1|few|TRBV2
TGTGCCAGCAGTGGTGTCAGGGGGCGGAATGAGCAGTTCTTC
CASSGVRGRNEQFF
>.|TRBJ2-5|.|TRBV7-2
TGTGCCAGCAGCTTAGTTTCTGGGACTGGAGGAGAGACCCAGTACTTC
CASSLVSGTGGETQYF
>.|TRBJ2-1|many|TRBV28
TGTGCCAGCAGTTTAGTGGGGGCCCAGTTCTTC
CASSLVGAQFF
>.|TRBJ2-6|few|TRBV6-1
TGTGCCAGCTTTCATACAGGGTTCTCTGGGGCCAACGTCCTGACTTTC
CASFHTGFSGANVLTF
>.|TRBJ2-3|many|TRBV10-3
TGTGCCATCAGCCCCGGACTAGCAGGGGGCTTGGGTGATCGCACAGATACGCAGTATTTT
CAISPGLAGGLGDRTDTQYF
>TRBD1|TRBJ1-1|few|TRBV7-2
TGTGCCAGCAGCTGGACTCCGGGACAGGGAACTGAAGCTTTCTTT
CASSWTPGQGTEAFF
>.|TRBJ1-2|many|TRBV24-1
TGTGCCACCAGTGATTTCCAGGGCCGGGTCTACTTC
CATSDFQGRVYF
>TRBD1|TRBJ2-1|many|TRBV5-6
TGTGCCAGCAGCTTGAAGGACAGGGTCACCAATGAGCAGTTCTTC
CASSLKDRVTNEQFF
>.|TRBJ1-3|many|TRBV7-2
TGTGCCAGCAGCTTAGCGCCAACTCAGGGGCAAGGTGGAAACACCATATATTTT
CASSLAPTQGQGGNTIYF
>.|TRBJ2-3|many|TRBV12-3/TRBV12-4
TGTGCCAGCAGTTTGGCGGCAGCGGCAGATACGCAGTATTTT
CASSLAAAADTQYF
>TRBD2|TRBJ2-3|many|TRBV7-9
TGTGCCAGCAGCTCCCGGGGGGGTGATACGCAGTATTTT
CASSSRGGDTQYF
>.|TRBJ2-5|many|TRBV5-1
TGCGCCAGCAGCTTCGGCGGCTACCAAGAGACCCAGTACTTC
CASSFGGYQETQYF
>.|TRBJ2-5|few|TRBV24-1
TGTGCCACCAGTGATCCGACACTCAGAGGGGGGACCCAGTACTTC
CATSDPTLRGGTQYF
>.|TRBJ1-1|.|TRBV10-3
TGTGCCATCAGTGAGTCTTGGGACCGGAGAAACACTGAAGCTTTCTTT
CAISESWDRRNTEAFF
>.|TRBJ2-5|many|TRBV2
TGTGCCAGCAGTGACGGGGCGGCGGGGACCCAGTACTTC
CASSDGAAGTQYF
>TRBD1|TRBJ1-5|.|TRBV10-3
TGTGCCATCAGTGGACAGGGGAATCAGCCCCAGCATTTT
CAISGQGNQPQHF
>TRBD1|TRBJ1-2|many|TRBV24-1
TGTGCCACCAGTGATTTTGGACAGGGAAGTGGCTACACCTTC
CATSDFGQGSGYTF
>TRBD1|TRBJ2-1|many|TRBV6-4
TGTGCCAGCAGCCCCCAGGCCCGACTTAGAGGGGGCTGGTCGAGTGAGCAGTTCTTC
CASSPQARLRGGWSSEQFF
>TRBD1|TRBJ1-1|many|TRBV7-8
TGTGCCAGCAGCCACATACAGGGGGCTAGGGACACTGAAGCTTTCTTT
CASSHIQGARDTEAFF
>.|TRBJ2-2|many|TRBV5-1
TGCGCCAGCAGCTTGAACACCGGGGAGCTGTTTTTT
CASSLNTGELFF
>.|TRBJ2-5|few|TRBV15
TGTGCCACCAGCCCCGGTCCCAGGAAGACCCAGTACTTC
CATSPGPRKTQYF
>.|TRBJ1-5|few|TRBV2
TGTGCCAGCAGGCCTATGTCCGGGAGCAATCAGCCCCAGCATTTT
CASRPMSGSNQPQHF
>.|TRBJ2-1|.|TRBV5-1
TGCGCCAGCAGCTTGGCGGTCTACGGTGACTTCAATGAGCAGTTCTTC
CASSLAVYGDFNEQFF
>TRBD1|TRBJ2-5|few|TRBV5-1
TGCGCCAGCAGCACACAGGGACAGGGGGCCACGAAGACCCAGTACTTC
CASSTQGQGATKTQYF
>TRBD1|TRBJ2-1|few|TRBV23-1
TGCGCCAGCAGTCTCCGGGACAGGGGAGACAATGAGCAGTTCTTC
CASSLRDRGDNEQFF
>.|TRBJ1-5|many|TRBV21-1
TGTGCCAGCAGCAAAGAATGGGCCAGAGATACGTATCAGCCCCAGCATTTT
CASSKEWARDTYQPQHF
>TRBD1|TRBJ2-3|.|TRBV5-1
TGCGCCAGCAGCTGGGGACAGGGGGGCACAGATACGCAGTATTTT
CASSWGQGGTDTQYF
>.|TRBJ2-1|many|TRBV7-8
TGTGCCAGCAGCGCTGGCGTATCCGGAAACAATGAGCAGTTCTTC
CASSAGVSGNNEQFF
>TRBD1|TRBJ2-5|many|TRBV6-1
TGTGCCAGCAGCGCATCCGGGACAGGGAAGGAGACCCAGTACTTC
CASSASGTGKETQYF
>.|TRBJ1-5|few|TRBV2
TGTGCCAGCAGTGATAGGGTCCTTTATAGCAATCAGCCCCAGCATTTT
CASSDRVLYSNQPQHF
>.|TRBJ1-1|few|TRBV4-2
TGTGCCAGCAGCCAAGAATGGTCCAGGGTCGCGAACACTGAAGCTTTCTTT
CASSQEWSRVANTEAFF
>.|TRBJ1-2|few|TRBV7-2
TGTGCCAGCAGCTCCCGGGACGGCTATGGCTACACCTTC
CASSSRDGYGYTF
>.|TRBJ1-5|many|TRBV6-2/TRBV6-3
TGTGCCAGAGGGGGTGATGTCGATCAGCCCCAGCATTTT
CARGGDVDQPQHF
>TRBD2|TRBJ2-3|many|TRBV6-5
TGTGCCAGCAGACCCCCTGGGATAGCGGGAGATACGCAGTATTTT
CASRPPGIAGDTQYF
>.|TRBJ1-1|.|TRBV12-5
TGTGCTAGTGGTTTGGTGGTTGAGAACACTGAAGCTTTCTTT
CASGLVVENTEAFF
>TRBD2|TRBJ2-1|many|TRBV12-3/TRBV12-4
TGTGCCAGCAGTTTGCCTAGCGGGTCATACAATGAGCAGTTCTTC
CASSLPSGSYNEQFF
>.|TRBJ2-5|many|TRBV12-3/TRBV12-4
TGTGCCAGCAGTTTTCATGGGGAAGAGACCCAGTACTTC
CASSFHGEETQYF
>.|TRBJ1-4|many|TRBV10-3
TGTGCCATCAGTGTCAGGGAGAATGAAAAACTGTTTTTT
CAISVRENEKLFF
>.|TRBJ1-1|few|TRBV9
TGTGCCAGCAGCGCTACCGCCGGGGGCTCGAGCACTGAAGCTTTCTTT
CASSATAGGSSTEAFF
>.|TRBJ2-3|many|TRBV7-6
TGTGCCAGCAGCTTAGAAGTAAAGGGGCGGGGGCTCACAGATACGCAGTATTTT
CASSLEVKGRGLTDTQYF
>TRBD2|TRBJ2-1|many|TRBV11-2
TGTGCCAGCAGCTCCCTTGGGACTAGCGGGGTAACCTACAATGAGCAGTTCTTC
CASSSLGTSGVTYNEQFF
>.|TRBJ1-1|few|TRBV5-1
TGCGCCAGCAGCTTGGATGGGGGTGGGACTGAAGCTTTCTTT
CASSLDGGGTEAFF
>.|TRBJ2-2|.|TRBV5-1
TGCGCCAGCAGCTTGTTCCGAGGTTATTCCGGGGAGCTGTTTTTT
CASSLFRGYSGELFF
>.|TRBJ1-2|many|TRBV14
TGTGCCAGCAGACCCTCGGGGGGCTCGGTGGGCTACACCTTC
CASRPSGGSVGYTF
>.|TRBJ1-4|.|TRBV15
TGTACCACCAGCAGAGGTGGGGCAGTGTGGAGGCCAAATGAAAAACTGTTTTTT
CTTSRGGAVWRPNEKLFF
>.|TRBJ1-5|many|TRBV3-1
TGTGCCAGCAGCCAGGGTAATCAGCCCCAGCATTTT
CASSQGNQPQHF
>.|TRBJ1-1|many|TRBV6-5
TGTGCCACCCAAACAGGGCCGGACACTGAAGCTTTCTTT
CATQTGPDTEAFF
>TRBD1|TRBJ2-7|many|TRBV2
TGTGCCAGCAGTGAAGGGACAGGGCTATATTACGAGCAGTACTTC
CASSEGTGLYYEQYF
>.|TRBJ2-3|many|TRBV7-2
TGTGCCAGCAGCTACTCCCCGCAACGCACAGATACGCAGTATTTT
CASSYSPQRTDTQYF
>.|TRBJ2-3|many|TRBV6-5
TGTGCCAGCAGTTTCGGACCTGGAGGAGATACGCAGTATTTT
CASSFGPGGDTQYF
>.|TRBJ1-1|few|TRBV30
TGTGCCTGGAGTCCGGACAGTCCCTACACTGAAGCTTTCTTT
CAWSPDSPYTEAFF
>.|TRBJ2-3|many|TRBV7-2
TGTGCCAGCAGACTTGGACGAGGACCAGATACGCAGTATTTT
CASRLGRGPDTQYF